This TCR beta chain was documented in a study of cytomegalovirus exposure and HLA in healthy donors. General study results and limits: There were approximately 150 TCR beta chains listed as cytomegalovirus-associated. According to reports, the classifier identified cytomegalovirus status with high specificity and sensitivity. Researchers reported that a few CMV-associated chains were confirmed in vitro as CMV antigen-specific.

Researchers ran the PCR with 60 Vbeta and 13 Jbeta primers. Only in-frame clones appear in the TCRdb table, and some are missing; sequencing was by immunoSEQ multiplex PCR. The sample carries about 120,000 clones, 77% recorded once. The ends lost 6 bases at V and 6 bases at J; junction bases unmatched: 11. Germline CDR1 LNHDA, CDR2 SQIVND (reference sequence). CDR3 length equals 17 residues. On this clone: Its specificity is not known.

V usage is TRBV19 and J usage is TRBJ1-6; 10 bases are a match to TRBD1. Material for sequencing was PBMCs. This clonotype was sampled from a man between 18 and 35 years old in good health and CMV-seropositive. This CDR3 is CASRGVPGQGFNSPLHF. DNA of the CDR3: TGTGCCAGTAGAGGAGTCCCGGGACAGGGGTTTAATTCACCCCTCCACTTT. The full variable domain, with the rest looked up from reference TRBV19 and TRBJ1-6, is DGGITQSPKYLFRKEGQNVTLSCEQNLNHDAMYWYRQDPGQGLRLIYYSQIVNDFQKGDIAEGYSVSREKKESFPLTVTSAQKNPTAFYLCASRGVPGQGFNSPLHFGNGTRLTVT.